The sequence of this TCR beta chain was determined in a study of T cell clones after liver transplantation. Study-wide context: Samples came pre-transplant, pre-randomization before withdrawal, and post-randomization after withdrawal ended.

The protocol was immunoSEQ multiplex PCR, while the TCRdb copy is restricted to in-frame clones and leaves out a portion. The table shows more than 75,000 clones, with around four fifths occurring only once. The V and J ends lost 4 bases and 5 bases respectively, with 12 bases between them. The CDR3 spans 13 residues. Germline CDR1 SGHRS, CDR2 YFSETQ. Material: CD4+ T cells from blood, obtained approximately 3.5 years after liver transplant. The chain is built from TRBV5-1 and TRBJ2-5, with D unresolved. The sequence was collected from a human patient who received a liver transplant. Some T cells here may be from the graft donor. CDR3 sequence: CASSQGSLETQYF. The CDR3 nucleotides read TGCGCCAGCAGCCAAGGATCCCTGGAGACCCAGTACTTC.